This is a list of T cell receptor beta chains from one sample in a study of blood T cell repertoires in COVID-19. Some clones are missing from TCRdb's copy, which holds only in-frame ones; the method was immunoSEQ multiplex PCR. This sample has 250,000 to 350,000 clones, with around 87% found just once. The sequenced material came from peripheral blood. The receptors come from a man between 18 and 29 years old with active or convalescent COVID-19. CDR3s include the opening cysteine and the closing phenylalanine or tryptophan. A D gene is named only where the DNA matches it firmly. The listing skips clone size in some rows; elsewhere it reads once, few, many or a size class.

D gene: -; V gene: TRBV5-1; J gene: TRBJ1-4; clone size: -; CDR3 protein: CASSLGATNEKLFF; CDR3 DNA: TGCGCCAGCAGCCTAGGAGCAACTAATGAAAAACTGTTTTTT
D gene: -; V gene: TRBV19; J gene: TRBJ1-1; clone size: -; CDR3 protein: CASVGGAGRANTEAFF; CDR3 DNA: TGTGCCAGTGTCGGGGGGGCTGGACGGGCGAACACTGAAGCTTTCTTT
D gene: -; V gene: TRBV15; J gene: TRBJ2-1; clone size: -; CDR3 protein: CATSRRGGFSPYNEQFF; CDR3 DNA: TGTGCCACCAGCAGGAGGGGGGGGTTTTCGCCCTACAATGAGCAGTTCTTC
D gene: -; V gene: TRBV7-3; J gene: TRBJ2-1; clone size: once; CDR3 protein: CASSLFGGVYNEQFF; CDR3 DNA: TGTGCCAGCAGCTTGTTCGGAGGGGTATACAATGAGCAGTTCTTC
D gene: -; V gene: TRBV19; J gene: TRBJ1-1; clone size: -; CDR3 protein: CASRSGMNTEAFF; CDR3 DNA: TGTGCCAGTCGCTCAGGGATGAACACTGAAGCTTTCTTT
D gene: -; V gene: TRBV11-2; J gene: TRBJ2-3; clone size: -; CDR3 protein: CASSVYRDSTQYF; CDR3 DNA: TGTGCCAGCAGCGTATACCGGGACTCTACGCAGTATTTT
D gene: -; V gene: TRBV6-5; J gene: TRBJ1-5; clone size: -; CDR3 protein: CASSSAQGLPQHF; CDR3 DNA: TGTGCCAGCAGTTCCGCCCAGGGTTTGCCCCAGCATTTT
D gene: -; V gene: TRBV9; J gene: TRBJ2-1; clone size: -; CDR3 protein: CASSVDSSLSGRYNEQFF; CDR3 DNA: TGTGCCAGCAGCGTAGATTCGTCCTTAAGCGGACGATACAATGAGCAGTTCTTC
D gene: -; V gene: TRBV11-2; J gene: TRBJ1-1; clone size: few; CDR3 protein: CASSSLSGKAFF; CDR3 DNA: TGTGCCAGCAGCTCGTTGTCAGGGAAAGCTTTCTTT
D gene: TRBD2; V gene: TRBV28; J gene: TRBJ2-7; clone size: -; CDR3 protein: CASTNSGISSYEQYF; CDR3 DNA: TGTGCCAGCACCAATAGCGGGATTAGCTCCTACGAGCAGTACTTC
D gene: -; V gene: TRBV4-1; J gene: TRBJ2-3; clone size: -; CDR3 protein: CASSQVTDTQYF; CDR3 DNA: TGCGCCAGCAGCCAAGTAACAGATACGCAGTATTTT
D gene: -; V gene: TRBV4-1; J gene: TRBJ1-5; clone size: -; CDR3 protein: CASSQFGVGGQPQHF; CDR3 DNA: TGCGCCAGCAGCCAATTCGGGGTTGGGGGGCAGCCCCAGCATTTT
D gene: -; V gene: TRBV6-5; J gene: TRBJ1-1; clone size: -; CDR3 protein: CASSSNRVTEAFF; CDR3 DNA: TGTGCCAGCAGTTCCAACAGGGTAACTGAAGCTTTCTTT
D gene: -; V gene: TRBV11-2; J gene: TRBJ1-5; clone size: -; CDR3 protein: CASSPTGKTQPQHF; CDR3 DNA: TGTGCCAGCAGCCCAACAGGGAAAACACAGCCCCAGCATTTT
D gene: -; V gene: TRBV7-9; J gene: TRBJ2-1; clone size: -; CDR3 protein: CASSLGLAPYNEQFF; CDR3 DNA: TGTGCCAGCAGCTTAGGCCTAGCTCCCTACAATGAGCAGTTCTTC
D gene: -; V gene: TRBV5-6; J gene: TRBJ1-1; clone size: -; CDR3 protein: CASRDLGGTEAFF; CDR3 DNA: TGTGCCAGCAGGGACCTGGGGGGCACTGAAGCTTTCTTT
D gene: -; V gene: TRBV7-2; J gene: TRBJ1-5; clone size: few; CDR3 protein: CASSFLGGVSNQPQHF; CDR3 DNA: TGTGCCAGCAGCTTCCTAGGAGGGGTAAGCAATCAGCCCCAGCATTTT
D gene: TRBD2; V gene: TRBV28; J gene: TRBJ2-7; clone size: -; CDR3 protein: CASSPGGGRNPYEQYF; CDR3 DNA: TGTGCCAGCAGCCCCGGGGGAGGGAGGAACCCCTACGAGCAGTACTTC
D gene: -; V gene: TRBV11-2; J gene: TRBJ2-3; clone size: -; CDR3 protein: CASSLGQRRGDTQYF; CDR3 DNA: TGTGCCAGCAGCTTAGGCCAGCGTAGGGGAGATACGCAGTATTTT
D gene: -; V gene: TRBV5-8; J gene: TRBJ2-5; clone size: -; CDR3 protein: CASSPILEQTQYF; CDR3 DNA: TGTGCCAGCAGCCCAATCCTAGAACAGACCCAGTACTTC
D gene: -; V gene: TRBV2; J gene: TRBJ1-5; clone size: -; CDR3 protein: CASTPRGSDSNQPQHF; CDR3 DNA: TGTGCCAGCACCCCGCGGGGGTCGGATAGCAATCAGCCCCAGCATTTT
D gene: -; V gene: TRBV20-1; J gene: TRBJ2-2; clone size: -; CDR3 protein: CSASLLAENTGELFF; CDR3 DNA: TGCAGTGCTAGTCTCCTAGCCGAAAACACCGGGGAGCTGTTTTTT
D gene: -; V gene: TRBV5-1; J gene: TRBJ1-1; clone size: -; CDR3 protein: CASSLGFTTNTEAFF; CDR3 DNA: TGCGCCAGCAGCTTGGGGTTTACAACGAACACTGAAGCTTTCTTT
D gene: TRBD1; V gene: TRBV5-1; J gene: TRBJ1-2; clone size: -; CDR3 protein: CASSLTTGATPNYGYTF; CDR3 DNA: TGCGCCAGCAGCTTGACTACAGGGGCCACTCCAAACTATGGCTACACCTTC
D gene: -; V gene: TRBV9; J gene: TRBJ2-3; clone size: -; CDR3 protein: CASSVGGSGDTQYF; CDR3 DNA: TGTGCCAGCAGCGTAGGAGGGAGTGGAGATACGCAGTATTTT
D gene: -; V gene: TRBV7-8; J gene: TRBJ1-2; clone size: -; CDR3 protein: CASSANYGYTF; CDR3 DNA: TGTGCCAGCAGCGCGAACTATGGCTACACCTTC
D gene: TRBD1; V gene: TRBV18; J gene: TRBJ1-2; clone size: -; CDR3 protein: CASSRGTGEGYTF; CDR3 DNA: TGTGCCAGCTCACGCGGGACAGGCGAAGGCTACACCTTC
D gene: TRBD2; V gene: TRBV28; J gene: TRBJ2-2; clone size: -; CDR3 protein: CASRAGTSGGDQFF; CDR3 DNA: TGTGCCAGCAGAGCCGGGACTAGCGGCGGTGATCAGTTTTTT
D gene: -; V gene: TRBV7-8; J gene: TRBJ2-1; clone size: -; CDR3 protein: CASRPGGSYNEQFF; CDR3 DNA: TGTGCCAGCAGACCCGGGGGCTCCTACAATGAGCAGTTCTTC
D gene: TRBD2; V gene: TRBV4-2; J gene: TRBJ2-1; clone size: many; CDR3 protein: CASSQHSGGDNEQFF; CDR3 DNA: TGTGCCAGCAGCCAACATAGCGGGGGGGACAATGAGCAGTTCTTC
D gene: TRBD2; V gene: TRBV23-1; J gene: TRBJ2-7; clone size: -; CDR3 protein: CASSQYAPDMISGRDNEQYF; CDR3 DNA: TGCGCCAGCAGTCAATATGCACCTGATATGATTAGCGGGAGGGACAACGAGCAGTACTTC
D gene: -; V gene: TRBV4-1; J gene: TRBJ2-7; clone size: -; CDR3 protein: CASSQGHSYEQYF; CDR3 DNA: TGCGCCAGCAGCCAAGGTCACAGCTACGAGCAGTACTTC
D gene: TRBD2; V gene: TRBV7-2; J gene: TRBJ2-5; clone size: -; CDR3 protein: CASSTRTSGSKETQYF; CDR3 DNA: TGTGCCAGCAGCACTCGGACTAGCGGAAGCAAAGAGACCCAGTACTTC
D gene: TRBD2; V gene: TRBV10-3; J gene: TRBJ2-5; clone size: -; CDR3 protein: CAIRGLAGGQETQYF; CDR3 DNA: TGTGCCATCAGAGGACTAGCGGGGGGCCAAGAGACCCAGTACTTC
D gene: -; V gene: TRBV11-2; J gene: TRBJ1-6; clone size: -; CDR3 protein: CASSLDNRWSPLHF; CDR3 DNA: TGTGCCAGCAGCTTAGATAATCGGTGGTCACCCCTCCACTTT
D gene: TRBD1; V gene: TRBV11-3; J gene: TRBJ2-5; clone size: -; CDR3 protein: CASSIQGGETQYF; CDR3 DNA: TGTGCCAGCAGCATACAGGGGGGCGAGACCCAGTACTTC
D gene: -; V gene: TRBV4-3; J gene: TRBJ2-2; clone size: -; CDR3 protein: CASSQKSQGLGELFF; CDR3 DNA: TGCGCCAGCAGCCAGAAGAGTCAGGGGCTGGGGGAGCTGTTTTTT
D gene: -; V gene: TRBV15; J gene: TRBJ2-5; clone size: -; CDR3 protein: CATSRPFQETQYF; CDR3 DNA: TGTGCCACCAGCAGACCCTTCCAAGAGACCCAGTACTTC
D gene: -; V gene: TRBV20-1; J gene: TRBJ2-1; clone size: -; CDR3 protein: CSATPDNEQFF; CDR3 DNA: TGCAGTGCAACACCAGACAATGAGCAGTTCTTC
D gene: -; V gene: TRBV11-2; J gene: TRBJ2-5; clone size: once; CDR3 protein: CASSLEDYWGQETQYF; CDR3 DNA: TGTGCCAGCAGCTTAGAGGACTACTGGGGCCAAGAGACCCAGTACTTC
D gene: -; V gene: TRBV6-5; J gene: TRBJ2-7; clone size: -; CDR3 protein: CASSYADSYEQYF; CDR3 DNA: TGTGCCAGCAGTTACGCAGATTCCTACGAGCAGTACTTC
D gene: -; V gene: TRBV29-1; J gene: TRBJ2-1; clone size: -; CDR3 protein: CSVEEMGSYEQFF; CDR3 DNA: TGCAGCGTTGAAGAAATGGGGAGCTATGAGCAGTTCTTC
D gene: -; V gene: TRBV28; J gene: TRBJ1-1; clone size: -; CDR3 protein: CATRSAGTEAFF; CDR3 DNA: TGTGCCACCCGTTCAGCGGGCACTGAAGCTTTCTTT
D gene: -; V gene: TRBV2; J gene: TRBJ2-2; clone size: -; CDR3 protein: CASSDRGNTGELFF; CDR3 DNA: TGTGCCAGCAGTGATCGGGGGAACACCGGGGAGCTGTTTTTT
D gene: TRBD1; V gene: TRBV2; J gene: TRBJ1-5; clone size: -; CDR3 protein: CASSEEGQARHQPQHF; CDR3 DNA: TGTGCCAGCAGTGAAGAAGGACAGGCCAGGCATCAGCCCCAGCATTTT